Sequencing of this TCR beta chain was carried out in a study of CD8+ T cells in alopecia areata. Whole-study context: Each day, treated patients took oral tofacitinib twice, at 5 to 10 mg per dose. People stayed on tofacitinib for 6 to 18 months, then stopped the drug for 6 months.

Sequencing templates came from extracted RNA that was reverse transcribed into cDNA. Measured with immunoSEQ multiplex PCR; TCRdb has only the in-frame clones, and not every one. The data show about 130,000 clones, roughly 50% seen once. Sorting of CD4+ and CD8+ T cells was performed on PBMCs. CDR1 and CDR2 (germline): SGDLS, YYNGEE. V lost 4 bases and J lost 4; bases outside the gene matches: 8. This CDR3 region has 15 residues. The source was CD4+ T cells sorted from blood, collected at week 0. This sequence joins TRBV9 and TRBJ1-1; TRBD1 aligns across 9 bases. This receptor was obtained from a human donor with alopecia areata. CDR3 amino acids: CASSPGTGIGTEAFF. The CDR3, as DNA: TGTGCCAGCAGCCCCGGGACAGGGATAGGCACTGAAGCTTTCTTT.